The rows below give T cell receptor beta chains drawn from one sample of a study of shared clonotypes between healthy human individuals. Libraries were prepared by immunoSEQ multiplex PCR; TCRdb keeps only in-frame clonotypes and omits some of them. The table records about 2 million clones, over 85% of them present only once. Sequencing input: naive CD8+ T cells sorted from blood. Receptors were obtained from a young man in good health. Each CDR3 is given with its conserved first and last residue. Each record gives: clone size, V gene, J gene, D gene, CDR3 DNA, CDR3 protein. The D gene is left open where the match is weak. Size tells how often a clone was seen (once, few, many) or the class of an expanded clone, and some rows leave it out.

-	TRBV5-4	TRBJ1-1	-	TGTGCCAGCAGCTTGGATGTAGTGAACACTGAAGCTTTCTTT	CASSLDVVNTEAFF
-	TRBV27	TRBJ2-7	TRBD1	TGTGCCAGCAGGGCCGGGACAGGGGGACGCGAGCAGTACTTC	CASRAGTGGREQYF
-	TRBV19	TRBJ2-7	-	TGTGCCAGTACCTGGGACTTCCCTCCATCCTACGAGCAGTACTTC	CASTWDFPPSYEQYF
-	TRBV5-1	TRBJ2-2	-	TGCGCCAGCAGCTGGACTTTTAACACCGGGGAGCTGTTTTTT	CASSWTFNTGELFF
-	TRBV13	TRBJ1-1	-	TGTGCCAGCAGCCTCAGGTACATGAACACTGAAGCTTTCTTT	CASSLRYMNTEAFF
-	TRBV28	TRBJ1-2	-	TGTGCCAGCAACCCAGGACCCTTGATATATGGCTACACCTTC	CASNPGPLIYGYTF
-	TRBV7-9	TRBJ2-1	-	TGTGCCATCAATAGCGGAGCGTACAATGAGCAGTTCTTC	CAINSGAYNEQFF
-	TRBV18	TRBJ2-5	-	TGTGCCAGCTCACCAGGGGAGTGGGAGACCCAGTACTTC	CASSPGEWETQYF
-	TRBV27	TRBJ2-7	TRBD2	TGTGCCAGCAGTTCTACTAGCGGGCTCTCCTACGAGCAGTACTTC	CASSSTSGLSYEQYF
-	TRBV6-5	TRBJ1-1	-	TGTGCCAGCAGATCCAAGGGGGACACTGAAGCTTTCTTT	CASRSKGDTEAFF
-	TRBV6-1	TRBJ1-4	TRBD1	TGTGCCAGCGTACCGGGACAGAATAATGAAAAACTGTTTTTT	CASVPGQNNEKLFF
-	TRBV4-1	TRBJ1-3	-	TGCGCCAGCAGCCACGAAGCGAACTCTGGAAACACCATATATTTT	CASSHEANSGNTIYF
-	TRBV7-6	TRBJ2-3	TRBD2	TGTGCCAGCAGCTTAGAGGCTAGCGGGAGAGGTACGCAGTATTTT	CASSLEASGRGTQYF
-	TRBV7-9	TRBJ2-5	TRBD2	TGTGCCAGCAGCTTAGTTAGCGGGGGCTTCCAAGAGACCCAGTACTTC	CASSLVSGGFQETQYF
-	TRBV29-1	TRBJ2-5	-	TGCAGCGCTATGCCGGGACTCTGGGAGACCCAGTACTTC	CSAMPGLWETQYF
-	TRBV19	TRBJ2-7	-	TGTGCCAGTAGTATAAGTGGGGGACAATTTCACGAGCAGTACTTC	CASSISGGQFHEQYF
-	TRBV11-2	TRBJ2-1	TRBD2	TGTGCCAGCAGCTTAGATATCAGGCTAGCGGGAGGTTACTACAATGAGCAGTTCTTC	CASSLDIRLAGGYYNEQFF
-	TRBV5-1	TRBJ2-7	TRBD2	TGCGCCAGCAGCACCGCGGGACTAGCGGCCTACGAGCAGTACTTC	CASSTAGLAAYEQYF
-	TRBV6-1	TRBJ2-7	-	TGTGCCAGCAGTGAAGGCCAGCCGTCCTACGAGCAGTACTTC	CASSEGQPSYEQYF
-	TRBV28	TRBJ2-7	-	TGTGCCAGCAGTTTGTCAACCTGGACTTATGATACCTACGAGCAGTACTTC	CASSLSTWTYDTYEQYF
-	TRBV2	TRBJ2-7	-	TGTGCCAGCAGTGAGGGGAGGCAGGGAGTCTACGAGCAGTACTTC	CASSEGRQGVYEQYF
-	TRBV28	TRBJ1-5	TRBD1	TGTGCCAGCAGTTCTGGACAGGGAGTCTGGCCCCAGCATTTT	CASSSGQGVWPQHF
-	TRBV7-8	TRBJ1-6	-	TGTGCCAGCACAGAGGACAGTTTATCCGGGTATTCACCCCTCCACTTT	CASTEDSLSGYSPLHF
-	TRBV25-1	TRBJ1-3	-	TGTGCCAGCAGTGATTCCGGAAACACCATATATTTT	CASSDSGNTIYF
-	TRBV19	TRBJ1-2	-	TGTGCCAGTAGTTGGGGCCGAGCTAACTATGGCTACACCTTC	CASSWGRANYGYTF
-	TRBV30	TRBJ2-7	-	TGTGCCTGTCTCACGAGCGCCTTTTCCTACGAGCAGTACTTC	CACLTSAFSYEQYF
-	TRBV7-9	TRBJ1-2	TRBD1	TGTGCCAGCAGCGACGGGACAGGGGGCAACTATGGCTACACCTTC	CASSDGTGGNYGYTF
-	TRBV7-9	TRBJ2-7	TRBD1	TGTGCCAGCAGCCCTGACAGGGCCGAGCAGTACTTC	CASSPDRAEQYF
-	TRBV7-3	TRBJ2-2	-	TGTGCCAGCAGCCTAGGTCCGGGGGTGAACACCGGGGAGCTGTTTTTT	CASSLGPGVNTGELFF
-	TRBV18	TRBJ2-7	-	TGTGCCAGCTCACCAAAAGGGGAGTCCTACGAGCAGTACTTC	CASSPKGESYEQYF
-	TRBV29-1	TRBJ2-7	-	TGCAGCGTCGCCGAAGGGGGTTACGAGCAGTACTTC	CSVAEGGYEQYF
-	TRBV29-1	TRBJ1-2	-	TGCAGCGTTCTCCGGGCGGCTGACTATGGCTACACCTTC	CSVLRAADYGYTF
-	TRBV7-2	TRBJ1-2	-	TGTGCCAGCAGCTTAGTCGGCCTGGCATCCTACACCTTC	CASSLVGLASYTF
-	TRBV5-1	TRBJ2-7	TRBD2	TGCGCCAGCAGCTTGACGGGACTAGCGGGAGTGAAGTCCTACGAGCAGTACTTC	CASSLTGLAGVKSYEQYF
-	TRBV25-1	TRBJ2-7	-	TGTGCCAGCAGTGAATATCAGGGGCCCTACGAGCAGTACTTC	CASSEYQGPYEQYF
-	TRBV14	TRBJ2-1	TRBD2	TGTGCCAGCAGCCAAGAGGGCGGGAGGAGCTCCTACAATGAGCAGTTCTTC	CASSQEGGRSSYNEQFF
once	TRBV4-1	TRBJ2-7	-	TGCGCCAGCAGCCAAGGGGGACCCCGGGACATCGCCACCTACGAGCAGTACTTC	CASSQGGPRDIATYEQYF